A selection of T cell receptor beta chains follows, all from one sample in a study of cytomegalovirus exposure and HLA in healthy donors. Assay: immunoSEQ multiplex PCR; the TCRdb copy retains only in-frame clones and omits some. The sample contains about 150,000 clones, 84% of which appear only once. The sequenced sample was PBMCs. These receptors were taken from a man aged 45-60 years in good health and CMV-seropositive. Each CDR3 is given with its conserved first and last residue. D genes are given only for firm matches. Not all rows give a size; the values are once, few, many and, for expanded clones, a class.

j_gene | v_gene | d_gene | abundance | CDR3aa | CDR3nt
TRBJ1-1 | TRBV7-8 | . | . | CASSISLRGNTEAFF | TGTGCCAGCAGCATATCGTTAAGGGGGAACACTGAAGCTTTCTTT
TRBJ2-1 | TRBV6-6 | TRBD2 | . | CAGRASGRFNEQFF | TGTGCTGGCAGGGCTAGCGGGAGGTTCAATGAGCAGTTCTTC
TRBJ2-3 | TRBV7-3 | TRBD2 | . | CASSLTLAGGLNTQYF | TGTGCCAGCAGCTTAACCCTAGCGGGAGGTTTAAATACGCAGTATTTT
TRBJ2-5 | TRBV7-7 | . | . | CASSLNPGTGETQYF | TGTGCTAGCAGCTTAAATCCGGGCACAGGGGAGACCCAGTACTTC
TRBJ2-3 | TRBV9 | TRBD2 | . | CASSVGGLAGVADTQYF | TGTGCCAGCAGCGTAGGCGGACTAGCGGGAGTCGCAGATACGCAGTATTTT
TRBJ2-3 | TRBV2 | TRBD2 | once | CASSPRGAGGSQYF | TGTGCCAGCAGCCCCAGGGGAGCGGGGGGCTCGCAGTATTTT
TRBJ1-2 | TRBV29-1 | TRBD1 | . | CSVLTGIYGYTF | TGCAGCGTTTTGACAGGGATCTATGGCTACACCTTC
TRBJ2-3 | TRBV7-3 | TRBD2 | . | CASSPGLAGDTQYF | TGTGCCAGCAGCCCGGGACTAGCCGGAGATACGCAGTATTTT
TRBJ2-2 | TRBV6-1 | TRBD1 | . | CASSGTGVTGELFF | TGTGCCAGCAGTGGGACAGGGGTGACCGGGGAGCTGTTTTTT
TRBJ2-7 | TRBV25-1 | . | . | CASSELRSPSYEQYF | TGTGCCAGCAGTGAGCTCAGGTCGCCATCCTACGAGCAGTACTTC
TRBJ2-1 | TRBV5-1 | TRBD2 | . | CASSLGLAGYGNEQFF | TGCGCCAGCAGCTTAGGGCTAGCGGGATATGGCAATGAGCAGTTCTTC
TRBJ2-7 | TRBV19 | TRBD2 | . | CASSRAGGVEQYF | TGTGCCAGTAGTCGTGCGGGGGGGGTCGAGCAGTACTTC
TRBJ1-2 | TRBV21-1 | . | . | CASSSLGGTLNYGYTF | TGTGCCAGCAGCTCCCTCGGCGGGACTCTTAACTATGGCTACACCTTC
TRBJ2-5 | TRBV9 | TRBD2 | . | CASSVGLAGGGETQYF | TGTGCCAGCAGCGTAGGCCTAGCGGGAGGGGGCGAGACCCAGTACTTC
TRBJ1-1 | TRBV6-5 | . | once | CASRMGAKNTEAFF | TGTGCCAGCAGAATGGGGGCGAAGAACACTGAAGCTTTCTTT
TRBJ1-3 | TRBV4-2 | . | few | CASSQDRVRNTIYF | TGTGCCAGCAGCCAAGATCGCGTGCGAAACACCATATATTTT
TRBJ2-4 | TRBV7-2 | . | few | CASSLGQGKNIQYF | TGTGCCAGCAGTCTAGGGCAGGGAAAAAACATTCAGTACTTC
TRBJ1-2 | TRBV6-5 | . | . | CASISSVTANYGYTF | TGTGCCAGCATATCTTCGGTCACAGCCAACTATGGCTACACCTTC
TRBJ1-4 | TRBV7-6 | TRBD1 | . | CASRFPRDRRRTNEKLFF | TGTGCCAGCAGGTTCCCCCGGGACAGGAGGAGAACTAATGAAAAACTGTTTTTT
TRBJ1-1 | TRBV6-5 | . | . | CASSYSRPRYTEAFF | TGTGCCAGCAGTTACTCTCGCCCGAGGTACACTGAAGCTTTCTTT
TRBJ2-1 | TRBV5-6 | TRBD2 | . | CASSAGLAGFLPYNEQFF | TGTGCCAGCAGCGCGGGACTAGCGGGGTTCCTTCCTTACAATGAGCAGTTCTTC
TRBJ2-1 | TRBV19 | TRBD1 | . | CASTQTGITYNEQFF | TGTGCCAGTACCCAGACAGGGATCACCTACAATGAGCAGTTCTTC
TRBJ2-3 | TRBV18 | TRBD2 | . | CASSRSRGGRVTDTQYF | TGTGCCAGCTCACGGTCCCGGGGGGGCCGGGTCACAGATACGCAGTATTTT
TRBJ1-1 | TRBV5-1 | . | . | CASSLGARNTEAFF | TGCGCCAGCAGCTTAGGGGCAAGGAACACTGAAGCTTTCTTT
TRBJ2-7 | TRBV19 | . | . | CASSLQESSYEQYF | TGTGCCAGTAGTCTTCAAGAGAGCTCCTACGAGCAGTACTTC
TRBJ1-5 | TRBV12-5 | . | . | CASGSSQGHSNQPQHF | TGTGCTAGTGGCTCCTCACAGGGACATAGCAATCAGCCCCAGCATTTT
TRBJ2-1 | TRBV27 | . | . | CASSLGRRVDEQFF | TGTGCCAGCAGTCTAGGGAGACGGGTCGATGAGCAGTTCTTC
TRBJ1-5 | TRBV6-1 | . | . | CASSEWGQSNQPQHF | TGTGCCAGCAGTGAATGGGGGCAATCCAATCAGCCCCAGCATTTT
TRBJ2-3 | TRBV29-1 | . | once | CSVELLGSGGASDTQYF | TGCAGCGTTGAACTCTTGGGTAGCGGAGGGGCCTCAGATACGCAGTATTTT
TRBJ1-2 | TRBV5-1 | TRBD1 | few | CASSLGQGARGYTF | TGCGCCAGCAGCTTGGGACAGGGGGCTCGGGGCTACACCTTC
TRBJ1-2 | TRBV11-2 | . | . | CASSATGGFLYGYTF | TGTGCCAGCAGCGCGACCGGGGGTTTTCTTTATGGCTACACCTTC